This passage covers 5 T cell receptor beta chains from one sample sequenced in a study of T cells in Graves' hyperthyroidism and ophthalmopathy. Amplification of TCR beta CDR3 regions used RNA as the template. Carried out on the TCR CDR3, a first-round RT-PCR used the HTBI primer set. TCRdb passed the multiplex PCR reads through MiXCR, listing each CDR3 protein once. There are fewer than 350,000 distinct CDR3 sequences in the sample; roughly 15% occur only once, and 30% lies in the top ten. Material: blood. The receptors stem from a woman between 50 and 59 years old with Graves' hyperthyroidism that later progressed to Graves' ophthalmopathy.

V usage is TRBV12-3 or TRBV12-4 and J usage is TRBJ2-7; 13 positions agree with TRBD2. The length of the CDR3 is 15 residues. The V and J ends lost 7 bases and 2 bases, in that order; junction bases with no gene match: 5. The CDR3 reads CASTITSGRAYEQYF. Here the CDR3 DNA reads TGTGCCAGCACCATAACTAGCGGGAGGGCCTACGAGCAGTACTTC.

There are many counts of this clonotype. The chain links TRBV5-8 to TRBJ1-1, with a tentative D call TRBD1 (6 bases). The CDR3 loop spans 16 amino acids. Trimming shortened V by 0 bases and J by 7 bases, and 19 bases separated the two germline ends. Germline CDR1 reads SGHTS; CDR2 reads YDEGEE. This CDR3 is CASSLAGGGRDGEAFF. The CDR3 DNA sequence: TGTGCCAGCAGCTTGGCCGGGGGGGGGCGCGATGGTGAAGCTTTCTTT.

The chain is built from TRBV7-3 and TRBJ2-3; D is possibly TRBD1 (6 bases). V lost 5 bases and J 0 bases, leaving 15 bases between the germline ends. Per germline, CDR1 SGHTA and CDR2 FQGTGA. CDR3 length: 16 amino acids. CDR3 sequence: CASSKRQDSSTDTQYF. The CDR3 DNA reads as TGTGCCAGCAGCAAACGACAGGACTCTAGCACAGATACGCAGTATTTT. Using reference TRBV7-3 and TRBJ2-3 for the parts outside the CDR3, the full variable domain is GAGVSQTPSNKVTEKGKYVELRCDPISGHTALYWYRQSLGQGPEFLIYFQGTGAADDSGLPNDRFFAVRPEGSVSTLKIQRTERGDSAVYLCASSKRQDSSTDTQYFGPGTRLTVL.

The V call is TRBV4-1, the J call TRBJ1-3; 7 nucleotides match TRBD1. With V trimmed by 6 bases and J by 4 bases, 15 bases remained unmatched. This CDR3 contains 17 residues. Germline values: CDR1 MGHRA, CDR2 YSYEKL. For the CDR3, the DNA is TGCGCCAGCAGTAGCGCCGCAACAGGGGATTCCGGAAACACCATATATTTT. Its translation is CASSSAATGDSGNTIYF.

This clonotype was picked up many times. The chain links TRBV6-1 to TRBJ2-1; 11 nucleotides agree with TRBD2. The CDR3 has 16 amino acids. The junction had 13 bases not matched to a gene; V was cut back by 6 bases and J by 9 bases. Germline CDR1 reads MNHNS; CDR2 reads SASEGT. The CDR3 reads CASSPQGLAGFSEQFF. The CDR3 region has the DNA TGTGCCAGCAGCCCACAAGGACTAGCGGGTTTTAGTGAGCAGTTCTTC.